This record concerns one TCR beta chain sequence. Its specificity is unknown. Presence of unique molecular identifiers characterized the TCR beta cDNA libraries. One entry per CDR3 protein results from TCRdb running MiXCR on the PCR reads. Of about 430,000 distinct CDR3 sequences in the sample, over 30% are singletons; the top ten hold 7.6%. The data derive from a study of post-analysis software for immune sequencing data. Study observations and caveats: F measure grouped same-batch samples tightly together. About five TRBV segments were more frequent in patients than controls; TRBV5-6, TRBV5-1 and TRBV20-1 belonged to this group.

There are 16 residues in the CDR3. With V trimmed by 4 bases and J by 4 bases, 14 bases remained unmatched. Germline CDR1 is DFQATT and CDR2 is SNEGSKA (reference sequence). This clonotype originated in a girl aged 2 to 10 with multiple sclerosis. The V gene is TRBV20-1, the J gene TRBJ2-7; TRBD1 aligns across 9 bases. Material: blood. The CDR3 loop reads CSATYPAGTGMYEQYF. The CDR3, as DNA: TGCAGTGCTACTTATCCCGCCGGGACAGGGATGTACGAGCAGTACTTC.